The 14 T cell receptor beta chains below come from one sample, sequenced in a study of blood T cell repertoires in COVID-19. Measured with immunoSEQ multiplex PCR; TCRdb has only the in-frame clones, and not every one. The table has a few hundred thousand clones, roughly 87% seen once. Sequencing was performed on PBMCs or T cells enriched from blood (not recorded which). These receptors were taken from a woman aged 25-40 years who had recovered from COVID-19.

The V and J genes are TRBV19 and TRBJ1-2; 10 bases align to TRBD1. This CDR3 comprises 15 residues. Germline assignment: CDR1 LNHDA and CDR2 SQIVND (reference sequence). The V and J ends lost 7 bases and 8 bases, in that order; junction bases with no gene match: 13. The CDR3 bases are TGTGCCAGTACCCTGATGACAGGGGGCTTAGTGGGCTACACCTTC. It specifies CASTLMTGGLVGYTF.

The genes are TRBV28 and TRBJ2-1; D gene unclear. Trimming pared 2 bases from V and 5 bases from J, leaving 19 bases between. There are 17 residues in the CDR3. Germline loops: CDR1 MDHEN, CDR2 SYDVKM. The CDR3 nucleotides read TGTGCCAGCAGTTTACCCGACAACCTACCCGGAAACAATGAGCAGTTCTTC. Amino acids: CASSLPDNLPGNNEQFF. The full variable domain, its missing parts supplied by reference TRBV28 and TRBJ2-1, is DVKVTQSSRYLVKRTGEKVFLECVQDMDHENMFWYRQDPGLGLRLIYFSYDVKMKEKGDIPEGYSVSREKKERFSLILESASTNQTSMYLCASSLPDNLPGNNEQFFGPGTRLTVL.

The chain recombines TRBV6-5 with TRBJ1-2, with a possible D match to TRBD1 (5 bases). Germline lookup yields CDR1 MNHEY and CDR2 SVGAGI. The CDR3 consists of 14 residues. V gave up 0 bases and J gave up 6 bases, with 11 bases separating them. The DNA for the CDR3 is TGTGCCAGCAGTTACTCCCAGGGTATGGATGGCTACACCTTC. This encodes CASSYSQGMDGYTF.

The gene calls are TRBV3-1 (or the pseudogene TRBV3-2) and TRBJ2-3; 11 nucleotides line up with TRBD2. CDR3 length: 19 amino acids. The germline CDR1 and CDR2 sequences are LGHDT and YNNKEL (reference sequence). With 4 bases clipped from V and 2 bases from J, the junction kept 14 bases outside the gene matches. In DNA, the CDR3 is TGTGCCAGCAGCCCGAAACCCCGACTAGCGGGGACGTCCACAGATACGCAGTATTTT. Amino acid sequence: CASSPKPRLAGTSTDTQYF.

The chain couples TRBV5-1 to TRBJ1-1; D may be TRBD1 (6 bases). The CDR3 is 13 residues long. The germline V and J ends were trimmed by 4 bases and 5 bases, with 12 bases remaining between them. Germline CDR1 SGHRS, CDR2 YFSETQ. The chain's CDR3 is CASSITGRTEAFF. The CDR3 nucleotides read TGCGCCAGCAGCATTACAGGGAGAACTGAAGCTTTCTTT.

V usage is TRBV3-1 (or the pseudogene TRBV3-2) and J usage is TRBJ2-1; TRBD1 agrees at 8 bases. Germline V gene sequence: CDR1 LGHDT, CDR2 YNNKEL (reference sequence). The CDR3 loop spans 13 amino acids. V shed 1 base, J shed 13 bases, and the junction held 6 bases outside the gene matches. This CDR3 is CASSQGTGGGQFF. In DNA, the CDR3 is TGTGCCAGCAGCCAAGGTACAGGGGGTGGCCAGTTCTTC.

CDR3 sequence reads: CASSLTGGGTEAFF. For the CDR3, the DNA is TGTGCCAGCAGTTTAACGGGGGGAGGGACTGAAGCTTTCTTT. The chain joins TRBV27 to TRBJ1-1; D is possibly TRBD1 (5 bases). Trimming pared 2 bases from V and 5 bases from J, leaving 12 bases between. CDR1 and CDR2 (germline): MNHEY, SMNVEV (reference sequence). The CDR3 consists of 14 residues.

In nucleotides, the CDR3 is TGCGCCAGCAGCCGGGGATCAACGGGGTATTGGGACGGGGAGCTGTTTTTT. Protein: CASSRGSTGYWDGELFF. The chain uses TRBV5-1 and TRBJ2-2; D perhaps matches TRBD2 (5 bases). Trimming shortened V by 4 bases and J by 7 bases, and 23 bases separated the two germline ends. From germline, CDR1 is SGHRS and CDR2 YFSETQ. The CDR3 has 17 amino acids.

The J gene is TRBJ2-2, the V gene TRBV5-4; 7 bases are shared with TRBD1. Germline V gene sequence: CDR1 SGHNT, CDR2 YYREEE (reference sequence). The length of the CDR3 is 15 residues. J gave up 5 bases and V 5 bases, and 9 bases lay outside the gene matches. In DNA, the CDR3 is TGTGCCAGCAGACGCGACAGGGTGGAAACCGGGGAGCTGTTTTTT. Its protein product is CASRRDRVETGELFF.

The chain has TRBV28 and TRBJ1-2; 8 bases are a match to TRBD1. The CDR3 has 16 amino acids. Germline V lookup: CDR1 MDHEN, CDR2 SYDVKM. V shed 6 bases and J 3 bases; nucleotides not matched to a gene: 12. CDR3 protein: CASSKLKPTGDYGYTF. DNA for the CDR3: TGTGCCAGCAGCAAACTCAAACCGACAGGGGACTATGGCTACACCTTC.

V is TRBV11-2 and J is TRBJ2-5, with D possibly being TRBD2 (6 bases). The ends were cut back, 3 bases at V and 5 bases at J, with 19 bases in the middle. The V gene's germline CDR1 is SGHAT and CDR2 FQNNGV. CDR3 length: 16 amino acids. This chain's CDR3 is CASSLSREPRGETQYF. The CDR3, as DNA: TGTGCCAGCAGCTTGAGCCGGGAGCCCCGTGGGGAGACCCAGTACTTC.

CDR3 sequence reads: CASSRVTGGNTDTQYF. CDR3 in DNA: TGTGCCAGCAGCCGTGTGACAGGGGGTAACACAGATACGCAGTATTTT. V is TRBV7-6 and J is TRBJ2-3; TRBD1 matches 9 bases. Trimming removed 5 bases from V and 2 bases from J; junction bases left unmatched: 8. The CDR3 length is 16 residues. From germline, CDR1 is SGHVS and CDR2 FNYEAQ.

The rearrangement uses TRBV29-1 and TRBJ2-1; D possibly corresponds to TRBD2 (7 bases). The CDR3 runs to 13 residues. CDR1 is SQVTM, CDR2 ANQGSEA, per germline. The germline V and J ends were trimmed by 4 bases and 9 bases, with 16 bases remaining between them. The CDR3 bases are TGCAGCGTTGTGGCAGGGAGGGGGTTTGAGCAGTTCTTC. This encodes CSVVAGRGFEQFF.

This chain uses TRBV7-2 with TRBJ2-2; 9 nucleotides match TRBD2. The CDR3 sequence is 17 residues long. CDR1 and CDR2 (germline): SGHTA, FQGNSA. Germline trimming cut 4 bases from V and 0 bases from J; bases unmatched to any gene: 6. CDR3 nucleotides: TGTGCCAGCAGCTCTCGCGGGGGGGGCGCGAACACCGGGGAGCTGTTTTTT. It encodes CASSSRGGGANTGELFF.